This T cell receptor (beta chain) was identified in a study of shared clonotypes between healthy human individuals. For the study at large: CD4 naive and CD4 memory each took three plates per donor, while CD8 naive took two and CD8 memory one.

The method was immunoSEQ multiplex PCR; TCRdb's version includes in-frame clones alone and lacks a portion of them. The data show 2 million to 2.5 million clones, over 90% seen once. The V segment lost 4 bases and the J segment 1 base; nucleotides outside the gene matches: 3. Germline CDR1 is LGHNA and CDR2 is YNFKEQ. The CDR3 has 15 amino acids. The V and J genes are TRBV4-2 and TRBJ1-2; 10 bases align to TRBD1. The receptor's source is a man aged 18 to 30 in good health. Some clones in this sample may be carry-over from other donors' samples. Sequencing was carried out using naive CD4+ T cells from PBMCs. Subset specified: CD45RA+ positively selected. The CDR3 protein is CASSLGTGDNYGYTF. The CDR3 DNA follows: TGTGCCAGCAGCCTAGGGACAGGGGATAACTATGGCTACACCTTC.